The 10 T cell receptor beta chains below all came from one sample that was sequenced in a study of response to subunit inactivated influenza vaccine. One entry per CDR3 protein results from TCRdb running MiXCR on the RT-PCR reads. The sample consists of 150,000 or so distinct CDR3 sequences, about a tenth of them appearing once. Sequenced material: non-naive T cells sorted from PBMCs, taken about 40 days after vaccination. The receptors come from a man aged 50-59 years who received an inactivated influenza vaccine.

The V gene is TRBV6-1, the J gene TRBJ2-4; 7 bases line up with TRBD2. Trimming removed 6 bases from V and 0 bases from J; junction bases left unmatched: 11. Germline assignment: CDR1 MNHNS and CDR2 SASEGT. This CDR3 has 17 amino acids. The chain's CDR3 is CASRPGLDPIAKNIQYF. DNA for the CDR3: TGTGCCAGCAGACCTGGACTAGACCCAATAGCCAAAAACATTCAGTACTTC.

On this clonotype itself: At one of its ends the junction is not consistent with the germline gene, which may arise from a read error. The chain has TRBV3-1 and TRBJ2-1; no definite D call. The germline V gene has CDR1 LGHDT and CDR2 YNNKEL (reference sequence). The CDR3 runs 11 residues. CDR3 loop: CAGSLGYEQFF. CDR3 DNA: TGTGCCGGCAGCCTAGGATATGAGCAGTTCTTC.

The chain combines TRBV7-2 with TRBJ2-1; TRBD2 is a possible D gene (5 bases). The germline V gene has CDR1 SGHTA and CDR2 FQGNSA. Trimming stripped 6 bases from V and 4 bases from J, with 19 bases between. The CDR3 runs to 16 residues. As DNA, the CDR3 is TGTGCCAGCAGTTCAACGGGCCAGCGGATTTACAATGAGCAGTTCTTC. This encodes CASSSTGQRIYNEQFF.

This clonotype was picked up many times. The CDR3 protein is CATSDQGYTGELFF. CDR3 nucleotides: TGTGCCACCAGTGATCAGGGGTACACCGGGGAGCTGTTTTTT. The chain has TRBV24-1 and TRBJ2-2; a weak D match, TRBD1 (6 bases). Looked up from germline, CDR1 is KGHDR and CDR2 is SFDVKD. The CDR3 has 14 residues. V dropped 3 bases and J dropped 3 bases, with 7 bases sitting between them.

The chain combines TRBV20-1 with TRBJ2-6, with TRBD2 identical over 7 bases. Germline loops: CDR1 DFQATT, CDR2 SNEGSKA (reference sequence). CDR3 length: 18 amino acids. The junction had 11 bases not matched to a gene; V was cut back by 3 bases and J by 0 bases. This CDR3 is CSARTSSGPDSGANVLTF. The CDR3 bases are TGCAGTGCTAGGACCTCTAGCGGTCCTGACTCTGGGGCCAACGTCCTGACTTTC.

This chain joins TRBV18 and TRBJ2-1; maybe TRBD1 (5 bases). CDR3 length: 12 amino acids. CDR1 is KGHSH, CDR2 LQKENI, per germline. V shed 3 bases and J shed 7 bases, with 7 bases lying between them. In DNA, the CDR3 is TGTGCCAGCTCACCGTGGACAAATGAGCAGTTCTTC. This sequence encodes CASSPWTNEQFF.

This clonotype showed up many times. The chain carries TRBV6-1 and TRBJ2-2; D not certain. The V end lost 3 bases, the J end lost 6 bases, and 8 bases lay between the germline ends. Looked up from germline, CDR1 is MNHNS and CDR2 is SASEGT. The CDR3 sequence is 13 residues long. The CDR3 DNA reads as TGTGCCAGCAGTGAGCCGTCGGCCGGGGAGCTGTTTTTT. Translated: CASSEPSAGELFF.

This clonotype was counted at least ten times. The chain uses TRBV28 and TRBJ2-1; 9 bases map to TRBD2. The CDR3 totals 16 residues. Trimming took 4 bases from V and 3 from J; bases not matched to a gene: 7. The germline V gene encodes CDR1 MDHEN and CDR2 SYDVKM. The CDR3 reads CASSWVAGANYNEQFF. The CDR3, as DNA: TGTGCCAGCAGTTGGGTAGCGGGAGCGAACTACAATGAGCAGTTCTTC. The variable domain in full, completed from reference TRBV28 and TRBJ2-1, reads DVKVTQSSRYLVKRTGEKVFLECVQDMDHENMFWYRQDPGLGLRLIYFSYDVKMKEKGDIPEGYSVSREKKERFSLILESASTNQTSMYLCASSWVAGANYNEQFFGPGTRLTVL.

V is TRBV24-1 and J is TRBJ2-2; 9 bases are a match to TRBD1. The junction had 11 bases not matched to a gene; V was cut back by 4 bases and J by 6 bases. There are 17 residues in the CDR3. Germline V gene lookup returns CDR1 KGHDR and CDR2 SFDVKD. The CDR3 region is CATSDYPGQGYSGELFF. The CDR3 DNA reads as TGTGCCACCAGTGACTATCCGGGACAGGGTTATTCCGGGGAGCTGTTTTTT.

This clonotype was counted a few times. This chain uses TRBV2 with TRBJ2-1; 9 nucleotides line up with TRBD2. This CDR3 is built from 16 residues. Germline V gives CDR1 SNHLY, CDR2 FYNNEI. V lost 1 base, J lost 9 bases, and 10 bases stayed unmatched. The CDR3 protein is CASSEGGIAGAFEQFF. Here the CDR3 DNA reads TGTGCCAGCAGTGAAGGAGGGATAGCGGGAGCGTTTGAGCAGTTCTTC.